This is a list of T cell receptor beta chains from one sample in a study of cytomegalovirus exposure and HLA in healthy donors. Clones were sequenced by immunoSEQ multiplex PCR, and TCRdb holds only the in-frame ones, with some missing. Of roughly 130,000 clones in the sample, roughly 86% were seen once. Sequencing used PBMCs. The receptors originated from a man younger than 40 in good health and CMV-seronegative. The CDR3 runs from the conserved cysteine through the conserved F or W. Each record gives: V gene, J gene, D gene, clone size, CDR3 protein, CDR3 DNA. D genes are given only for firm matches. Expanded clones are given a class, and other clones once, few, many or no size at all.

V gene: TRBV6-5; J gene: TRBJ1-6; D gene: .; clone size: .; CDR3 protein: CASSTPGAVDSPLHF; CDR3 DNA: TGTGCCAGCAGTACCCCTGGAGCCGTGGATTCACCCCTCCACTTT
V gene: TRBV2; J gene: TRBJ1-1; D gene: .; clone size: .; CDR3 protein: CASRTEMNTEAFF; CDR3 DNA: TGTGCCAGTAGGACAGAGATGAACACTGAAGCTTTCTTT
V gene: TRBV7-9; J gene: TRBJ1-6; D gene: TRBD1; clone size: .; CDR3 protein: CASSWTGAGGSPLHF; CDR3 DNA: TGTGCCAGCAGCTGGACAGGGGCTGGGGGATCACCCCTCCACTTT
V gene: TRBV6-5; J gene: TRBJ1-4; D gene: .; clone size: .; CDR3 protein: CASSLTGINEKLFF; CDR3 DNA: TGTGCCAGCAGCCTAACAGGGATTAATGAAAAACTGTTTTTT
V gene: TRBV5-1; J gene: TRBJ1-6; D gene: .; clone size: .; CDR3 protein: CASSLVGALYNSPLHF; CDR3 DNA: TGCGCCAGCAGCTTGGTGGGGGCCCTCTATAATTCACCCCTCCACTTT
V gene: TRBV19; J gene: TRBJ1-2; D gene: TRBD1; clone size: few; CDR3 protein: CASSIQDRGYGYTF; CDR3 DNA: TGTGCCAGTAGTATCCAGGACAGGGGCTATGGCTACACCTTC
V gene: TRBV11-2; J gene: TRBJ2-1; D gene: TRBD2; clone size: .; CDR3 protein: CASSKSIAGGNEQFF; CDR3 DNA: TGTGCCAGCAGCAAATCTATAGCGGGGGGCAATGAGCAGTTCTTC
V gene: TRBV6-1; J gene: TRBJ1-2; D gene: TRBD1; clone size: .; CDR3 protein: CASSEAQGASHYGYTF; CDR3 DNA: TGTGCCAGCAGTGAAGCGCAGGGGGCGTCTCACTATGGCTACACCTTC
V gene: TRBV6-5; J gene: TRBJ1-1; D gene: TRBD1; clone size: .; CDR3 protein: CASSPDRMNTEAFF; CDR3 DNA: TGTGCCAGCAGTCCGGACAGGATGAACACTGAAGCTTTCTTT
V gene: TRBV28; J gene: TRBJ1-6; D gene: TRBD1; clone size: .; CDR3 protein: CASSPGQGGSSPLHF; CDR3 DNA: TGTGCCAGCAGTCCCGGACAGGGGGGTAGTTCACCCCTCCACTTT
V gene: TRBV4-3; J gene: TRBJ2-7; D gene: .; clone size: .; CDR3 protein: CASSIGQFLGDEQYF; CDR3 DNA: TGCGCCAGCAGCATCGGACAGTTTTTGGGCGACGAGCAGTACTTC
V gene: TRBV2; J gene: TRBJ2-1; D gene: TRBD2; clone size: .; CDR3 protein: CASSEQGTSGGNEQFF; CDR3 DNA: TGTGCCAGCAGCGAACAAGGGACTAGCGGGGGCAATGAGCAGTTCTTC
V gene: TRBV7-2; J gene: TRBJ1-5; D gene: .; clone size: .; CDR3 protein: CASSLAPYSNQPQHF; CDR3 DNA: TGTGCCAGCAGCTTAGCACCCTATAGCAATCAGCCCCAGCATTTT
V gene: TRBV7-2; J gene: TRBJ2-2; D gene: TRBD2; clone size: once; CDR3 protein: CASIGSGATGELFF; CDR3 DNA: TGTGCCAGCATTGGAAGCGGGGCAACCGGGGAGCTGTTTTTT
V gene: TRBV6-4; J gene: TRBJ2-1; D gene: TRBD1; clone size: .; CDR3 protein: CASSDSDRVDEQFF; CDR3 DNA: TGTGCCAGCAGTGACTCCGACAGGGTCGATGAGCAGTTCTTC
V gene: TRBV27; J gene: TRBJ1-6; D gene: TRBD1; clone size: .; CDR3 protein: CASSPGQGPNSPLHF; CDR3 DNA: TGTGCCAGCAGCCCGGGACAGGGTCCAAATTCACCCCTCCACTTT
V gene: TRBV9; J gene: TRBJ2-6; D gene: .; clone size: .; CDR3 protein: CASSQRQGSGANVLTF; CDR3 DNA: TGTGCCAGCAGCCAGAGGCAGGGCTCTGGGGCCAACGTCCTGACTTTC
V gene: TRBV10-2; J gene: TRBJ2-7; D gene: TRBD1; clone size: .; CDR3 protein: CASSEVGTGEQYF; CDR3 DNA: TGCGCCAGCAGTGAGGTCGGGACAGGGGAGCAGTACTTC
V gene: TRBV5-4; J gene: TRBJ1-2; D gene: .; clone size: .; CDR3 protein: CASSLEGEWYGYTF; CDR3 DNA: TGTGCCAGCAGCTTGGAGGGGGAATGGTATGGCTACACCTTC
V gene: TRBV18; J gene: TRBJ1-2; D gene: TRBD1; clone size: .; CDR3 protein: CASSFIRPGQSNYGYTF; CDR3 DNA: TGTGCCAGCTCCTTCATCCGGCCGGGACAGAGCAACTATGGCTACACCTTC
V gene: TRBV7-9; J gene: TRBJ2-4; D gene: TRBD1; clone size: .; CDR3 protein: CASSWVTGSDIQYF; CDR3 DNA: TGTGCCAGCAGCTGGGTGACAGGGAGTGACATTCAGTACTTC
V gene: TRBV28; J gene: TRBJ2-7; D gene: .; clone size: .; CDR3 protein: CASSLWQINEQYF; CDR3 DNA: TGTGCCAGCAGTTTATGGCAGATTAACGAGCAGTACTTC
V gene: TRBV9; J gene: TRBJ2-7; D gene: .; clone size: .; CDR3 protein: CASSVFGSGYEQYF; CDR3 DNA: TGTGCCAGCAGCGTATTTGGTAGCGGCTACGAGCAGTACTTC
V gene: TRBV10-3; J gene: TRBJ1-3; D gene: .; clone size: .; CDR3 protein: CAISPEAFGNTIYF; CDR3 DNA: TGTGCCATCAGTCCAGAGGCTTTTGGAAACACCATATATTTT